These T cell receptor beta chains were read from a single sample in a study of T cells in Graves' hyperthyroidism and ophthalmopathy. TCRdb independently ran MiXCR on the multiplex PCR reads; one entry per CDR3 protein. In the table there are 550,000 to 700,000 distinct CDR3 sequences, 46% of which are singletons. Material: peripheral blood or thyroid tissue (not recorded which). The receptors shown here come from an adult woman with Graves' disease, either hyperthyroidism or ophthalmopathy (not recorded which). The CDR3 runs from the conserved cysteine through the conserved F or W. A D gene is named only where the DNA matches it firmly. The size entry is marked missing in some rows and otherwise reads once, few, many or a size class.

clone_size: once; v_call: TRBV7-2; d_call: .; j_call: TRBJ1-6; cdr3_nt: TGTGCCAGCAGCTTAGGAGCCCAAGCTAAGGCTCATTCACCCCTCCACTTT; cdr3_aa: CASSLGAQAKAHSPLHF
clone_size: many; v_call: TRBV6-1; d_call: .; j_call: TRBJ1-1; cdr3_nt: TGTGCCAGCAGTGTCCGGCCGGGCCCAGATGCAGCTTTCTTT; cdr3_aa: CASSVRPGPDAAFF
clone_size: many; v_call: TRBV6-5; d_call: .; j_call: TRBJ1-1; cdr3_nt: TGTGCCAGCAGTTATGGCCCCACCTCAAACACTGAAGCTTTCTTT; cdr3_aa: CASSYGPTSNTEAFF
clone_size: .; v_call: TRBV15; d_call: .; j_call: TRBJ1-5; cdr3_nt: TGTGCCACCGTTGGGATCGCGGCTGATCGACAAGAGACCCAGCATTTT; cdr3_aa: CATVGIAADRQETQHF
clone_size: few; v_call: TRBV30; d_call: .; j_call: TRBJ1-1; cdr3_nt: TGTGCCTGGAGTCCAGGGATCACTGAAGCTTTCTTT; cdr3_aa: CAWSPGITEAFF
clone_size: once; v_call: TRBV20-1; d_call: .; j_call: TRBJ1-3; cdr3_nt: TGCAGTGCCAGGTCTTTGTCGTACTCTGGAAACACCATATATTTT; cdr3_aa: CSARSLSYSGNTIYF
clone_size: .; v_call: TRBV29-1; d_call: .; j_call: TRBJ2-7; cdr3_nt: TGCAGCGTCATGGGGGCTAGCTTTGGCGAGCAGTACTTC; cdr3_aa: CSVMGASFGEQYF
clone_size: .; v_call: TRBV30; d_call: .; j_call: TRBJ1-5; cdr3_nt: TGTGCCTGGGCCTTTAGGAGCAATCAGCCCCAGCATTTT; cdr3_aa: CAWAFRSNQPQHF
clone_size: few; v_call: TRBV20-1; d_call: .; j_call: TRBJ1-2; cdr3_nt: TGCAGTGCCGCTAAGACGCCGGACCCGATTTATACCTTC; cdr3_aa: CSAAKTPDPIYTF
clone_size: many; v_call: TRBV10-3; d_call: TRBD1; j_call: TRBJ2-7; cdr3_nt: TGTGCCGGAGGACCGGGACAGGGCACCTACGAGCAGTACTTC; cdr3_aa: CAGGPGQGTYEQYF
clone_size: many; v_call: TRBV19; d_call: .; j_call: TRBJ2-6; cdr3_nt: TGTGCCAGTAGGGCTCGGGGGACTGGGGCCAACGTCCTGACTTTC; cdr3_aa: CASRARGTGANVLTF
clone_size: many; v_call: TRBV15; d_call: TRBD1; j_call: TRBJ2-7; cdr3_nt: TGTGCCACCAGCCCCCGGACAGGGGCCTACGAGCAGTACTTC; cdr3_aa: CATSPRTGAYEQYF
clone_size: few; v_call: TRBV12-3/TRBV12-4; d_call: .; j_call: TRBJ1-6; cdr3_nt: TGTGCCAGCAGTTTTCGAGGGAGCTCCTATAATTCACCCCTCCACTTT; cdr3_aa: CASSFRGSSYNSPLHF
clone_size: .; v_call: TRBV7-9; d_call: TRBD1; j_call: TRBJ2-5; cdr3_nt: TGTGCCAGCAGCGCACAGGGGGCAGGCCAAGAGACCCAGTACTTC; cdr3_aa: CASSAQGAGQETQYF
clone_size: .; v_call: TRBV10-3; d_call: .; j_call: TRBJ1-2; cdr3_nt: TGTGCCATCGGGTCAGTTGACTATGGCTACACCTTC; cdr3_aa: CAIGSVDYGYTF
clone_size: many; v_call: TRBV15; d_call: .; j_call: TRBJ1-1; cdr3_nt: TGTGCCACCAGCAGTGCGGTTTGGGCAGCTGAAGCTTTCTTT; cdr3_aa: CATSSAVWAAEAFF
clone_size: many; v_call: TRBV5-1; d_call: TRBD1; j_call: TRBJ2-7; cdr3_nt: TGCGCCAGCAGCCATATGGGACAGGGAATTTACGAGCAGTACTTC; cdr3_aa: CASSHMGQGIYEQYF
clone_size: many; v_call: TRBV20-1; d_call: .; j_call: TRBJ2-2; cdr3_nt: TGCAGTGCAAGTCGTAGGGAGAGCACCGGGGAGCTGTTTTTT; cdr3_aa: CSASRRESTGELFF
clone_size: .; v_call: TRBV12-5; d_call: .; j_call: TRBJ1-1; cdr3_nt: TGTGCTAGTGGTTTTGGCTTGAACACTGAAGCTTTCTTT; cdr3_aa: CASGFGLNTEAFF
clone_size: many; v_call: TRBV6-2/TRBV6-3; d_call: TRBD2; j_call: TRBJ2-5; cdr3_nt: TGTGCCAGCAACGGACTAGCGGGCCTCCAAGAGACCCAGTACTTC; cdr3_aa: CASNGLAGLQETQYF
clone_size: .; v_call: TRBV27; d_call: .; j_call: TRBJ2-5; cdr3_nt: TGTGCCAGCAGTACCGCACTAGTGGAGACCCAGTACTTC; cdr3_aa: CASSTALVETQYF